These 20 T cell receptor beta chains were all obtained from the same sample, sequenced in a study of CD8 T cells in ankylosing spondylitis. TCRdb reprocessed the 5' RACE reads via MiXCR and lists one record per CDR3 protein. Among around 210,000 distinct CDR3 sequences listed, approximately 7.6% were seen once. The specimen was blood, either unsorted or a sorted T cell fraction (not recorded which). The receptors stem from a female donor with ankylosing spondylitis or in good health (not recorded which).

There are a few counts of this clonotype. The CDR3 DNA sequence: TGCGCCAGCAGCTTGGCCGCCTCCCCCGCCGGGACCCAGTACTTC. Residues: CASSLAASPAGTQYF. V is TRBV5-1 and J is TRBJ2-5; D not certain. Trimming pared 0 bases from V and 7 bases from J, leaving 16 bases between. This CDR3 has 15 residues. CDR1 is SGHRS and CDR2 is YFSETQ in the germline V gene.

A word on this clonotype: One end of the junction does not line up with germline, which may come from a read error. V and J are TRBV7-6 and TRBJ1-3; unclear D gene. This CDR3 comprises 13 residues. Germline CDR1 SGHVS, CDR2 FNYEAQ. CDR3 region: CAGSLASGNTIYF. CDR3 DNA: TGTGCCGGCAGCTTAGCTTCGGGAAACACCATATATTTT.

This clonotype was observed at least ten times. The CDR3 DNA is TGTGCCAGCAGCGGCTCCGGGACCCAGAAGGAGCTGTTTTTT. It translates to CASSGSGTQKELFF. The V gene is TRBV5-6, the J gene TRBJ2-2; tentatively, D is TRBD1 or TRBD2 (5 bases each). The CDR3 has 14 residues. Deletions cut 4 bases from V and 10 bases from J, with 17 bases between. Germline V CDR1 and CDR2: SGHDT, YYEEEE.

The sample holds many counts of this clonotype. This sequence joins TRBV4-3 and TRBJ2-1, with 11 bases matching TRBD2. V shed 4 bases and J 9 bases; nucleotides not matched to a gene: 11. The CDR3 length is 16 residues. Germline V gene data show CDR1 as LGHNA and CDR2 as YSLEER. The CDR3 DNA reads TGCGCCAGCAGCCTGAGCCGACTAGCGGGATTTAGTGAGCAGTTCTTC. Its translation: CASSLSRLAGFSEQFF.

This clonotype has ten or more counts. The CDR3 DNA is TGTGCCAGCAGCGTCCGGGTCGACTACGAGCAGTACTTC. Translation gives CASSVRVDYEQYF. This rearrangement joins TRBV7-2 to TRBJ2-7, with unresolved D. The CDR3 sequence is 13 residues long. Trimming shortened V by 5 bases and J by 3 bases, and 11 bases separated the two germline ends. CDR1 is SGHTA, CDR2 FQGNSA, per germline.

This clonotype was detected many times. This sequence joins TRBV5-1 and TRBJ2-7; D is perhaps TRBD2 (5 bases). Germline V gives CDR1 SGHRS, CDR2 YFSETQ. The CDR3 spans 14 residues. Trimming stripped 0 bases from V and 6 bases from J, with 13 bases between. The CDR3, as DNA: TGCGCCAGCAGCTTGGGGGGAGCCGGTCCCGAGCAGTACTTC. Its protein product is CASSLGGAGPEQYF.

This clonotype occurred many times. The rearrangement uses TRBV20-1 and TRBJ1-4; 8 bases match TRBD1. Per germline, CDR1 DFQATT and CDR2 SNEGSKA (reference sequence). Germline trimming cut 0 bases from V and 8 bases from J; bases unmatched to any gene: 8. This CDR3 spans 15 amino acids. The CDR3 protein is CSARDHRGGREKLFF. The CDR3 bases are TGCAGTGCTAGAGACCACAGGGGGGGTCGAGAAAAACTGTTTTTT.

This clonotype was picked up many times. The gene calls are TRBV11-2 and TRBJ2-3; the D gene is possibly TRBD2 (6 bases). The CDR3 runs to 15 residues. Looked up from germline, CDR1 is SGHAT and CDR2 is FQNNGV. Trimming pared 4 bases from V and 1 base from J, leaving 12 bases between. The CDR3 DNA reads as TGTGCCAGCAGCTCGCAGCGGGCACGCACAGATACGCAGTATTTT. Encoded protein: CASSSQRARTDTQYF.

J is TRBJ1-1 and V is TRBV29-1; tentatively, D is TRBD1 (5 bases). CDR3 length: 11 residues. The germline CDR1 and CDR2 sequences are SQVTM and ANQGSEA. CDR3 protein: CGGWSNTEAFF. CDR3 nucleotides: TGCGGGGGGTGGTCTAACACTGAAGCTTTCTTT. Supplemented by reference TRBV29-1 and TRBJ1-1, the full variable domain reads SAVISQKPSRDICQRGTSLTIQCQVDSQVTMMFWYRQQPGQSLTLIATANQGSEATYESGFVIDKFPISRPNLTFSTLTVSNMSPEDSSIYLCGGWSNTEAFFGQGTRLTVV.

The chain combines TRBV7-3 with TRBJ2-1; 11 bases align to TRBD2. The V segment lost 4 bases and the J segment 0 bases; nucleotides outside the gene matches: 2. The CDR3 contains 16 residues. CDR1 is SGHTA, CDR2 FQGTGA, per germline. The CDR3: CASSSLAGGSYNEQFF. CDR3 in DNA: TGTGCCAGCAGCTCCCTAGCGGGAGGCTCCTACAATGAGCAGTTCTTC.

This clonotype was seen many times. The V call is TRBV20-1, the J call TRBJ1-3; D remains unclear. The CDR3 is 13 residues long. V was pared by 1 base and J by 8 bases, with 12 bases between. From germline, CDR1 is DFQATT and CDR2 SNEGSKA (reference sequence). The CDR3, as DNA: TGCAGTGCTAGAGTCCCAGCGTACGACACCATATATTTT. Amino acid sequence: CSARVPAYDTIYF.

V usage is TRBV7-6 and J usage is TRBJ1-2, with D possibly being TRBD1 (6 bases). Trimming left V 5 bases short and J 3 bases short, with 10 bases between. Germline V gives CDR1 SGHVS, CDR2 FNYEAQ. CDR3 length equals 13 residues. CDR3 DNA: TGTGCCAGCAGCCTCGGGACACACTATGGCTACACCTTC. Protein product: CASSLGTHYGYTF.

This clonotype was seen many times. V gene TRBV12-3 or TRBV12-4 combines with J gene TRBJ1-6; D remains ambiguous. The CDR3 is 14 residues long. The V end lost 0 bases, the J end lost 7 bases, and 7 bases lay between the germline ends. The CDR3 nucleotides read TGTGCCAGCAGTTTAGCGGGGAGCAATTCACCCCTCCACTTT. Amino acids: CASSLAGSNSPLHF.

Many counts were recorded for this clonotype. The chain joins TRBV4-3 to TRBJ1-2; the D is unclear. There are 15 residues in the CDR3. V lost 0 bases and J 3 bases, leaving 11 bases between the germline ends. In germline, CDR1 is LGHNA, CDR2 YSLEER. The CDR3: CASSQDVGLDYGYTF. The CDR3 coding sequence is TGCGCCAGCAGCCAAGACGTAGGTTTGGACTATGGCTACACCTTC.

The V gene is TRBV12-5, the J gene TRBJ2-1; 10 nucleotides match TRBD2. J was trimmed by 8 bases and V by 7 bases; bases with no gene match: 8. Germline lookup yields CDR1 LGHNT and CDR2 FRNRAP. This CDR3 has 14 residues. The CDR3 DNA reads TGTGCTAGTGTTCTAGCGGGAGTTAGCGATGAGCAGTTCTTC. Translating it yields CASVLAGVSDEQFF.

This clonotype has ten or more counts. The chain links TRBV10-2 to TRBJ2-5; 11 bases agree with TRBD2. The J segment lost 6 bases and the V segment lost 6 bases, leaving 6 bases of the junction unmatched. This CDR3 comprises 14 residues. The germline gives CDR1 WSHSY, CDR2 SAAADI. The CDR3 loop is CASRTSGSFKTQYF. In nucleotides, the CDR3 is TGCGCCAGCAGAACTAGCGGGAGCTTTAAGACCCAGTACTTC.

This clonotype was seen at least ten times. The chain links TRBV7-2 to TRBJ1-1, with a weak D call TRBD1 (5 bases). V was cut by 5 bases and J by 1 base, with 8 bases left in between. Germline CDR1 reads SGHTA; CDR2 reads FQGNSA. CDR3 size: 13 residues. CDR3 region: CASSKGRNTEAFF. The DNA for the CDR3 is TGTGCCAGCAGCAAGGGACGGAACACTGAAGCTTTCTTT.

This clonotype has a count of ten or more. The chain recombines TRBV7-8 with TRBJ2-1, with D possibly matching TRBD2 (5 bases). CDR3 length: 15 amino acids. Looked up from germline, CDR1 is SGHVS and CDR2 is FQNEAQ. V dropped 1 base and J dropped 6 bases, with 13 bases sitting between them. The CDR3 reads CASSLVLVVGNEQFF. In DNA form, the CDR3 reads TGTGCCAGCAGCTTAGTACTAGTGGTTGGCAATGAGCAGTTCTTC.

This clonotype was observed a handful of times. The J gene is TRBJ2-5, the V gene TRBV30; D is unresolved. Trimming shortened V by 0 bases and J by 5 bases, and 10 bases separated the two germline ends. CDR1 is GTSNPN and CDR2 is SVGIG in the germline V gene (reference sequence). The CDR3 is 13 amino acids. CDR3: CAWSVRRAETQYF. The DNA of the CDR3 is TGTGCCTGGAGTGTACGCCGAGCCGAGACCCAGTACTTC.

This clonotype was seen only once. The chain is built from TRBV6-6 and TRBJ2-1, with TRBD2 as a possible D gene (5 bases). The CDR3 runs 12 residues. The germline V and J ends were trimmed by 6 bases and 7 bases, with 10 bases remaining between them. Germline loops: CDR1 MNHNY, CDR2 SVGAGI (reference sequence). The DNA for the CDR3 is TGTGCCAGCAGGATACTAGGAAATGAGCAGTTCTTC. Protein: CASRILGNEQFF.